Following are 5 T cell receptor beta chains from one sample sequenced in a study of blood T cell repertoires in COVID-19. TCRdb's table, derived via immunoSEQ multiplex PCR, lists solely in-frame clones and lacks some. The data contain about 140,000 clones, around 82% of them singletons. Sequencing used peripheral blood. These receptors came from a human donor in a cohort sampled during active COVID-19.

This chain connects TRBV11-3 to TRBJ2-7, with 12 bases that match TRBD1. Trimming at V came to 3 bases and at J to 7 bases, leaving 7 bases not matched to a gene. Looked up from germline, CDR1 is SGHNT and CDR2 is YENEEA. This CDR3 has 15 residues. The CDR3 region is CASSLGGQGAREQYF. In nucleotides, the CDR3 is TGTGCCAGCAGCTTGGGGGGACAGGGGGCGAGGGAGCAGTACTTC.

V usage is TRBV7-3 and J usage is TRBJ2-2; 8 bases match TRBD1. V trimming: 5 bases; J trimming: 3 bases; junction bases outside the gene matches: 5. The CDR3 runs to 15 residues. Germline CDR1 reads SGHTA; CDR2 reads FQGTGA. The CDR3 DNA reads as TGTGCCAGCAGCCCGACAGGGGCCGACACCGGGGAGCTGTTTTTT. Its protein product is CASSPTGADTGELFF.

This clone was recorded only once. V usage is TRBV5-1 and J usage is TRBJ2-1; TRBD1 agrees at 7 bases. CDR1 and CDR2 from the germline V gene are SGHRS and YFSETQ. The CDR3 runs to 17 residues. Losses at the gene ends were 0 bases for V and 3 bases for J; bases not matched to a gene: 9. CDR3 amino acids: CASSLDGTATRYNEQFF. DNA of the CDR3: TGCGCCAGCAGCTTGGATGGGACAGCGACCCGCTACAATGAGCAGTTCTTC.

V gene TRBV18 combines with J gene TRBJ1-2, with D perhaps TRBD1 (5 bases). The V gene lost 6 bases and the J gene lost 5 bases, with 10 bases spanning the gap. The CDR3 is made up of 12 amino acids. CDR1 KGHSH and CDR2 LQKENI come from the germline V gene. CDR3 nucleotides: TGTGCCAGCTCCAAGGACAATTATGGCTACACCTTC. This translates into CASSKDNYGYTF. The full variable domain, rest sourced from reference TRBV18 and TRBJ1-2, is NAGVMQNPRHLVRRRGQEARLRCSPMKGHSHVYWYRQLPEEGLKFMVYLQKENIIDESGMPKERFSAEFPKEGPSILRIQQVVRGDSAAYFCASSKDNYGYTFGSGTRLTVV.

The gene calls are TRBV15 and TRBJ2-3, with a possible D match to TRBD2 (5 bases). Germline V lookup: CDR1 LNHNV, CDR2 YYDKDF (reference sequence). This CDR3 region has 14 residues. V gave up 3 bases and J gave up 2 bases, with 9 bases separating them. CDR3 residues: CATSSGLYTDTQYF. The CDR3 DNA follows: TGTGCCACCAGCAGTGGACTGTACACAGATACGCAGTATTTT. The variable domain in full, with the rest retrieved from reference TRBV15 and TRBJ2-3, is DAMVIQNPRYQVTQFGKPVTLSCSQTLNHNVMYWYQQKSSQAPKLLFHYYDKDFNNEADTPDNFQSRRPNTSFCFLDIRSPGLGDTAMYLCATSSGLYTDTQYFGPGTRLTVL.